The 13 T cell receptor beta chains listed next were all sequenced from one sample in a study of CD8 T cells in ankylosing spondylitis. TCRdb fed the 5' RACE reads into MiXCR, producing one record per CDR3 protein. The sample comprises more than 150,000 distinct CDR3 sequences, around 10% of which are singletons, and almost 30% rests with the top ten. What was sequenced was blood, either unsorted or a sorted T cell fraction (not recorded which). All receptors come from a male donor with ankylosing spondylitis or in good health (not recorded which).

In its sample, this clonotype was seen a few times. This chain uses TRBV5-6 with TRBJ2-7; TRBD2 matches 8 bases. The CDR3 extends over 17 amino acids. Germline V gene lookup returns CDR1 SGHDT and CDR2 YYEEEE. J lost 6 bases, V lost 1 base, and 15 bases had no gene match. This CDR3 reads CASSLPPGRAGASEQYF. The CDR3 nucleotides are TGTGCCAGCAGCTTGCCCCCTGGTAGAGCGGGAGCCTCCGAGCAGTACTTC.

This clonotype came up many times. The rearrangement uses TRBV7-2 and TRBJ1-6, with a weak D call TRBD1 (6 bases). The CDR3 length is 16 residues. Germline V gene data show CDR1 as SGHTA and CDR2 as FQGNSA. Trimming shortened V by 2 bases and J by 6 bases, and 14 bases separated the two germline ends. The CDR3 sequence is CASSLNYWDINSPLHF. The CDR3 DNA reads TGTGCCAGCAGCTTAAACTACTGGGACATTAATTCACCCCTCCACTTT.

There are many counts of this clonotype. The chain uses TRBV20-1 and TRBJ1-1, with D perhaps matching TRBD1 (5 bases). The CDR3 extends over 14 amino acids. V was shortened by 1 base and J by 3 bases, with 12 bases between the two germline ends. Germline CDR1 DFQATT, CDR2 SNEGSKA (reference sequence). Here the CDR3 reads CSARAPRGYTEAFF. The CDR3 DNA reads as TGCAGTGCTAGAGCGCCGAGGGGCTACACTGAAGCTTTCTTT.

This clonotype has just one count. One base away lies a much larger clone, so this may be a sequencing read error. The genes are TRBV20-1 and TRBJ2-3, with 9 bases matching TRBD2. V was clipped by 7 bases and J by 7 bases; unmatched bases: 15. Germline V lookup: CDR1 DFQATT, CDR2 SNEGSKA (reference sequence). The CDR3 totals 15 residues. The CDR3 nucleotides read TGCAGTGGCAGTTTGCGGGAGGGCCTGACATATACGCAGTATTTT. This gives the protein CSGSLREGLTYTQYF.

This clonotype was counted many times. This CDR3 reads CASSLAQGRRVTEAFF. DNA of the CDR3: TGTGCCAGCAGCTTAGCGCAGGGCCGCAGGGTGACTGAAGCTTTCTTT. This chain links TRBV7-6 with TRBJ1-1; D perhaps matches TRBD1 (5 bases). The CDR3 extends over 16 amino acids. Trimming pared 0 bases from V and 5 bases from J, leaving 16 bases between. CDR1 is SGHVS, CDR2 FNYEAQ, per germline.

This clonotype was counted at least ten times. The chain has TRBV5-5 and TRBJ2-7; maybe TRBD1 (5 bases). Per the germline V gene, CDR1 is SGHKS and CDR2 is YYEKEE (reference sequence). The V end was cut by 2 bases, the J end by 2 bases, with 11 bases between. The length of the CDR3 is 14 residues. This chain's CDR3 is CASSFVSRAYEQYF. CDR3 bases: TGTGCCAGCAGCTTTGTTTCCAGGGCCTACGAGCAGTACTTC.

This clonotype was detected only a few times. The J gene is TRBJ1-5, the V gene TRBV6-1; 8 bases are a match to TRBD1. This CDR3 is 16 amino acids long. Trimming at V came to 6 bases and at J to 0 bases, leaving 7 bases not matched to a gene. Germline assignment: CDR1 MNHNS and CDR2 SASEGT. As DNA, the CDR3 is TGTGCCAGCAGAGGACAGGGAGGGTATAGCAATCAGCCCCAGCATTTT. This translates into CASRGQGGYSNQPQHF.

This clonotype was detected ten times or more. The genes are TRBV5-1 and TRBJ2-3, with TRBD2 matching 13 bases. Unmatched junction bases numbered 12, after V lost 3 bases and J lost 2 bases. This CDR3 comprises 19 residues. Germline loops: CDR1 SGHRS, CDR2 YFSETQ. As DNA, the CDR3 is TGCGCCAGCAGCTCCTGGACTAGCGGGAGAAATGCGCCCACAGATACGCAGTATTTT. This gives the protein CASSSWTSGRNAPTDTQYF.

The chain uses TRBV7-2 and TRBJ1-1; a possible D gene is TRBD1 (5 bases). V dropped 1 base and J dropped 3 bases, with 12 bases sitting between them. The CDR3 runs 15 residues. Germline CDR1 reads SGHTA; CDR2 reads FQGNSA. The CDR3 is CASSLGVGEDTEAFF. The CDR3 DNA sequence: TGTGCCAGCAGCTTAGGGGTAGGGGAGGACACTGAAGCTTTCTTT.

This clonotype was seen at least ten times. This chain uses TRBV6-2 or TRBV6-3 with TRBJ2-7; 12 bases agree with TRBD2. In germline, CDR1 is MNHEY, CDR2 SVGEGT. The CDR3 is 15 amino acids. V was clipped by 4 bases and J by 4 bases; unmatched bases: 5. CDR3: CASSSPGLAGYEQYF. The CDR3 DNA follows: TGTGCCAGCAGTTCACCGGGACTAGCGGGTTACGAGCAGTACTTC.

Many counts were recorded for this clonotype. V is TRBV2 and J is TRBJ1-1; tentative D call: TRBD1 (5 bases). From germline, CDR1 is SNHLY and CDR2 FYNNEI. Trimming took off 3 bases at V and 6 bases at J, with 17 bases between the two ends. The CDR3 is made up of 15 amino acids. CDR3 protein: CASSEWGREDPEAFF. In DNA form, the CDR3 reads TGTGCCAGCAGTGAGTGGGGCAGGGAGGATCCTGAAGCTTTCTTT.

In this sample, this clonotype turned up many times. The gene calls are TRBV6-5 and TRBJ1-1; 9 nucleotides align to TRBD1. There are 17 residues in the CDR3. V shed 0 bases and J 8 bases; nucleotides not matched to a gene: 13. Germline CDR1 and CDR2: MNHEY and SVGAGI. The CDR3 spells CASSYSSSGTGFTEAFF. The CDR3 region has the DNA TGTGCCAGCAGTTACTCCAGTTCCGGGACAGGGTTCACGGAAGCTTTCTTT.

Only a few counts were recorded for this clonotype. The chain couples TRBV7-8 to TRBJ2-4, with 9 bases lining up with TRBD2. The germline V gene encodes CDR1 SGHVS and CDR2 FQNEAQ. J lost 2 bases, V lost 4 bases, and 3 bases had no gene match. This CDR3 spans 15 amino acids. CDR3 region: CASSSAGGTKNIQYF. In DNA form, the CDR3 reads TGTGCCAGCAGCTCAGCGGGAGGTACCAAAAACATTCAGTACTTC.